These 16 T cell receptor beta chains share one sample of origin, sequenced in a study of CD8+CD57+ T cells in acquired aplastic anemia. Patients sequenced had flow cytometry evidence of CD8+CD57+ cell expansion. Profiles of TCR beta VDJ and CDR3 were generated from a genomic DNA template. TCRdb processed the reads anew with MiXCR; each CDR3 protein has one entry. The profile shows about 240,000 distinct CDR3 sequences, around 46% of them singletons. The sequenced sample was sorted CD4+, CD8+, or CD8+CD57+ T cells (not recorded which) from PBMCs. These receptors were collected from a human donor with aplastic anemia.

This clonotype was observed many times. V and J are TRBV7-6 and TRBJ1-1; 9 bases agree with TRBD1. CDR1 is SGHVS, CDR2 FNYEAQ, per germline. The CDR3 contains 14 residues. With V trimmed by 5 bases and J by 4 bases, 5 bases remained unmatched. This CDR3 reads CASSNGQGPTEAFF. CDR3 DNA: TGTGCCAGCAGCAACGGACAGGGGCCCACTGAAGCTTTCTTT.

The DNA of the CDR3 is TGTGCCAGCAGCCAAGAACCTAGGGGAGGGTACAATGAGCAGTTCTTC. Amino acids: CASSQEPRGGYNEQFF. V is TRBV3-1 and J is TRBJ2-1, with TRBD2 matching over 7 bases. The J segment lost 4 bases and the V segment lost 0 bases, leaving 6 bases of the junction unmatched. Germline loops: CDR1 LGHDT, CDR2 YNNKEL (reference sequence). There are 16 residues in the CDR3.

Here the CDR3 DNA reads TGCAGTGTAGGTGGGGGGTACACAGATACGCAGTATTTT. Translated: CSVGGGYTDTQYF. The chain uses TRBV20-1 and TRBJ2-3; possibly TRBD2 for D (6 bases). Germline CDR1 reads DFQATT; CDR2 reads SNEGSKA (reference sequence). Between the trimmed V and J ends, which lost 7 bases and 2 bases, there was a span of 13 bases. The CDR3 sequence is 13 residues long.

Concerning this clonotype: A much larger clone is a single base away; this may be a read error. For the CDR3, the DNA is TGTGCCAGCAGTTTTTCCGTGAGTGAGCAGTCCTTC. It codes for CASSFSVSEQSF. The chain employs TRBV12-3 or TRBV12-4 and TRBJ2-1, with D unclear. The CDR3 is 12 residues long.

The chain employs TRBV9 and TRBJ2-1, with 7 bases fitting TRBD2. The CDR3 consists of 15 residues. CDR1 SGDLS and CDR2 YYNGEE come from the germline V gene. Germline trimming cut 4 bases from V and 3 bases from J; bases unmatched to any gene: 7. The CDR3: CASSSSGRSYNEQFF. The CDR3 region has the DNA TGTGCCAGCAGCTCCTCCGGGAGGAGCTACAATGAGCAGTTCTTC.

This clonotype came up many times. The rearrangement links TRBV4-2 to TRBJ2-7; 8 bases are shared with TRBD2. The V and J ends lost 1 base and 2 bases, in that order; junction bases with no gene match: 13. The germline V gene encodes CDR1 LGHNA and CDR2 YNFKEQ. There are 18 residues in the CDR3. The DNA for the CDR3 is TGTGCCAGCAGCCAAGGGATTCGTCGGGAGGGAATAACCTACGAGCAGTACTTC. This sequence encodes CASSQGIRREGITYEQYF.

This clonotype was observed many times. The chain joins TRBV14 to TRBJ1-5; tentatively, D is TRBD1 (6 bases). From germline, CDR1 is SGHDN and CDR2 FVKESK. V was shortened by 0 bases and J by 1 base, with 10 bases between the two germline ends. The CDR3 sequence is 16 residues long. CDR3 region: CASSQEEGVSNQPQHF. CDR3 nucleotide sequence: TGTGCCAGCAGCCAAGAGGAGGGGGTAAGCAATCAGCCCCAGCATTTT.

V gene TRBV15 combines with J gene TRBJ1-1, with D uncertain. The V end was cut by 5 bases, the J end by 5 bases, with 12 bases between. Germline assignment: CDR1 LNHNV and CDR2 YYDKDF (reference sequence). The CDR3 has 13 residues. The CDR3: CATSDSDGTEAFF. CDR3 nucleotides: TGTGCCACCAGCGACTCGGACGGGACTGAAGCTTTCTTT.

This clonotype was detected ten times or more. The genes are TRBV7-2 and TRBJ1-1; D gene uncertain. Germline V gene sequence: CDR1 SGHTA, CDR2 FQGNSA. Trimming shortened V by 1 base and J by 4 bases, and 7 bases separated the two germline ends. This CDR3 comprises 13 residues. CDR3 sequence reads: CASSLEKSTEAFF. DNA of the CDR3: TGTGCCAGCAGCTTAGAGAAGAGCACTGAAGCTTTCTTT.

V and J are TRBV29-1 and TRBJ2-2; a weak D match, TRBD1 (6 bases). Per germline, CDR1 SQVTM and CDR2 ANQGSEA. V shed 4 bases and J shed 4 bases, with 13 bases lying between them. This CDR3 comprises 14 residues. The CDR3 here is CSVGGRVGTGELFF. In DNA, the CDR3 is TGCAGCGTTGGGGGGCGGGTAGGCACCGGGGAGCTGTTTTTT.

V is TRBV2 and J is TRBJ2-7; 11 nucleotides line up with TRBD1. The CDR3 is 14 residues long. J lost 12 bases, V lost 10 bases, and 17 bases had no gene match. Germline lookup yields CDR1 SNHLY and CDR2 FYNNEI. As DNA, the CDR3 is TGTGCCACCGCGACCGGGACAGGGGGGTCCCGGGGGTACTTC. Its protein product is CATATGTGGSRGYF.

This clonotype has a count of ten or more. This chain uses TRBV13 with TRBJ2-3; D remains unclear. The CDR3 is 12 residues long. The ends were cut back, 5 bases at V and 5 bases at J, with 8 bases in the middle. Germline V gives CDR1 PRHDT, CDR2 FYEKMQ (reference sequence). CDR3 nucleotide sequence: TGTGCCAGCAGCCCCCCGGGAGATACGCAGTATTTT. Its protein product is CASSPPGDTQYF.

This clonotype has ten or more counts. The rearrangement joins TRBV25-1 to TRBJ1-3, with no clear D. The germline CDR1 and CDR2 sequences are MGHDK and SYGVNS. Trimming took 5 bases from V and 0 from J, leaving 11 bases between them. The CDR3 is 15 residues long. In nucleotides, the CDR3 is TGTGCCAGCAGTTCCGCGGGGAACTCTGGAAACACCATATATTTT. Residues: CASSSAGNSGNTIYF.

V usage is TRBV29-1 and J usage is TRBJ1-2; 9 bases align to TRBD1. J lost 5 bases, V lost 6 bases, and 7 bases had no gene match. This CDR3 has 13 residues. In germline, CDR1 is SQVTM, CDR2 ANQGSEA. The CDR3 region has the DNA TGCAGCGTGGGGGACAGGGCCGCTTATGGCTACACCTTC. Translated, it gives CSVGDRAAYGYTF.

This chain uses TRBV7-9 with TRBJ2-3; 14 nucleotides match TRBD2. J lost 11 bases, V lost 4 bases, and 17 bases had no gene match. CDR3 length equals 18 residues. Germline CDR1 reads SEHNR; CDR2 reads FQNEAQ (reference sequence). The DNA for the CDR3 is TGTGCCAGCAGCTCCACTCGGACTAGCGGGGGGAGCTACAATGAGCAGTATTTT. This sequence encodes CASSSTRTSGGSYNEQYF.

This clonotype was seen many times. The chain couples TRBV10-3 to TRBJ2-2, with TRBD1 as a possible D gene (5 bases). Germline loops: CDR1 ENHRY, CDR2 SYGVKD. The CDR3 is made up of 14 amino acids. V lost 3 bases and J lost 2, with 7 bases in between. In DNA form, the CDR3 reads TGTGCCATCAGTGACAGGGTCAACACCGGGGAGCTGTTTTTT. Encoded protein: CAISDRVNTGELFF.